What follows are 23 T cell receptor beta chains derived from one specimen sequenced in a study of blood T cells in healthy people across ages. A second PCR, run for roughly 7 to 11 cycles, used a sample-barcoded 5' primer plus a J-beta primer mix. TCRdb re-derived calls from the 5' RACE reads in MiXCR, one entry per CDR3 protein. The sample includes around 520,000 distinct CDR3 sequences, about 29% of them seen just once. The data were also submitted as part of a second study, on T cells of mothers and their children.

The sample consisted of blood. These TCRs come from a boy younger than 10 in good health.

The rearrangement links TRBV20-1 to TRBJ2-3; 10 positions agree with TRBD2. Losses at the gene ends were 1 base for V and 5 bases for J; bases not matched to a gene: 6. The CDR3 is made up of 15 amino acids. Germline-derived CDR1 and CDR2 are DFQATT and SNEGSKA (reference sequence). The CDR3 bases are TGCAGTGCTAGAGGCGGGACTAGCGAGGTAGATACGCAGTATTTT. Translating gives CSARGGTSEVDTQYF.

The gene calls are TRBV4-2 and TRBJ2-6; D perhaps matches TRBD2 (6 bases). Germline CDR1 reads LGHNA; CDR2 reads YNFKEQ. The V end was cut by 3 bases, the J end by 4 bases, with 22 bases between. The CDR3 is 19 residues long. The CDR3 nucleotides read TGTGCCAGCAGCCAGGGGGGAGGCGGATCTTTTTACGGGGCCAACGTCCTGACTTTC. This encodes CASSQGGGGSFYGANVLTF.

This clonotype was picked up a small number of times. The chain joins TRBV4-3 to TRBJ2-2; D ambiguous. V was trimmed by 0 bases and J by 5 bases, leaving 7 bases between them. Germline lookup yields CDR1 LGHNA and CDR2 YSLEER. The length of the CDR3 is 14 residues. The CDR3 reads CASSQDVGTGELFF. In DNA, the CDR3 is TGCGCCAGCAGCCAAGATGTCGGGACCGGGGAGCTGTTTTTT.

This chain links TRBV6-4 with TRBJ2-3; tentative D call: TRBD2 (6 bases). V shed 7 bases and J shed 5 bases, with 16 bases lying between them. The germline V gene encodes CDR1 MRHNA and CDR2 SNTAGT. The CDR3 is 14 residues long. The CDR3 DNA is TGTGCCAGCACCGAGGGTGGGGGACTAGATACGCAGTATTTT. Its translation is CASTEGGGLDTQYF.

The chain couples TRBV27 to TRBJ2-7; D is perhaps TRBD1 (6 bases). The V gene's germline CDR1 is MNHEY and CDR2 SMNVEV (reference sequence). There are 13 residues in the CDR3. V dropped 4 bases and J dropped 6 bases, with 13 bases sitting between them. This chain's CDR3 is CASSSRTDIEQYF. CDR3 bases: TGTGCCAGCAGTTCCCGGACAGATATCGAGCAGTACTTC.

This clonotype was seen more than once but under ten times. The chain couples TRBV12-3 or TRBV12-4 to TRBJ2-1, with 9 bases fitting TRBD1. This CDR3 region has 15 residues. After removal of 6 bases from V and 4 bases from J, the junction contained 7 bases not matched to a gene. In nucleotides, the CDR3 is TGTGCCAGCAGCCAGGGACAGGGACCTTACAATGAGCAGTTCTTC. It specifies CASSQGQGPYNEQFF.

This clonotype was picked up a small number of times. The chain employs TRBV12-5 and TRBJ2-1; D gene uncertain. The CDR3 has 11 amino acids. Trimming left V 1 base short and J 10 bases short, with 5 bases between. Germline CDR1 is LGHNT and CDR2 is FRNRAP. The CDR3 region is CASGLAKEQFF. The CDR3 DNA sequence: TGTGCTAGTGGTTTGGCAAAGGAGCAGTTCTTC.

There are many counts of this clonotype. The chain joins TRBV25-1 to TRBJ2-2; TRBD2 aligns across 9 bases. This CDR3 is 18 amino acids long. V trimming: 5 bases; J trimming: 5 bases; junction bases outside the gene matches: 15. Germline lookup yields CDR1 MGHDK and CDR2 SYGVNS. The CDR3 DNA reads TGTGCCAGCAGTAATGAGGCTAGCGGGGAGACTCTAACCGGGGAGCTGTTTTTT. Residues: CASSNEASGETLTGELFF.

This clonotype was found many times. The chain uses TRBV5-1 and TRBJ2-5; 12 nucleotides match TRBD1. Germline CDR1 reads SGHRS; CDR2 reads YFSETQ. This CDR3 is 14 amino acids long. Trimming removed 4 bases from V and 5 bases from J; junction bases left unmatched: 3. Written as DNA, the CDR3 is TGCGCCAGCAGCGGGACAGGGGGCAGCGAGACCCAGTACTTC. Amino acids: CASSGTGGSETQYF.

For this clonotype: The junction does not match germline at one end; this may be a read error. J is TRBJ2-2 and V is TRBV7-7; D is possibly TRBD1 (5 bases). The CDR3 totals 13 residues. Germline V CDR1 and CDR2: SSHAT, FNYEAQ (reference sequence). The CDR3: CASSILGAGELFF. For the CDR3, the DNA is TGTGCTAGCAGCATCCTAGGGGCCGGGGAGCTGTTTTTT. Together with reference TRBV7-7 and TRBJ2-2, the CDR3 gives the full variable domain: GAGVSQSPRYKVTKRGQDVTLRCDPISSHATLYWYQQALGQGPEFLTYFNYEAQPDKSGLPSDRFSAERPEGSISTLTIQRTEQRDSAMYRCASSILGAGELFFGEGSRLTVL.

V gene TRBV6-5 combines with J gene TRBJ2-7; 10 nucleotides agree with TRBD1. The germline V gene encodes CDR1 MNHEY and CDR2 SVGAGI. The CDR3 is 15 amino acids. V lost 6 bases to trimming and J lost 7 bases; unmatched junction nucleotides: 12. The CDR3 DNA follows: TGTGCCAGCAGGCTAGACAGGGGGCGAGTACGGGAGCAGTACTTC. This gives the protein CASRLDRGRVREQYF.

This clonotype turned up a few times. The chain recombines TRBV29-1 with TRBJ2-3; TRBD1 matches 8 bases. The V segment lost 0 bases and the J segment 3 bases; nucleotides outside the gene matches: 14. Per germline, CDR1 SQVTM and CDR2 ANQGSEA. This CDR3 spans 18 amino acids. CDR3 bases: TGCAGCGTTGAAGATACGGACGACAGGGGCAGTCTAACAGATACGCAGTATTTT. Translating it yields CSVEDTDDRGSLTDTQYF.

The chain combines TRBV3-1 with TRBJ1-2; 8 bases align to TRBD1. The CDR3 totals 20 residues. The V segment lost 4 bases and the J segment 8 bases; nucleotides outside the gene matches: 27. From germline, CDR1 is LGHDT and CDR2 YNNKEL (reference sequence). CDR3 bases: TGTGCCAGCAGCCGTCCATATCCTAGGGCGGAACCGGACAGGGCGCCGGGCTACACCTTC. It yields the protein CASSRPYPRAEPDRAPGYTF.

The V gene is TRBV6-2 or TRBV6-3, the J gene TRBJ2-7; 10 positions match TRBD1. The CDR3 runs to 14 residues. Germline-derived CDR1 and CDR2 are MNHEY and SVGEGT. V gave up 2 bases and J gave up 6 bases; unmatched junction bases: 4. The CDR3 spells CASSYMGQGFEQYF. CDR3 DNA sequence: TGTGCCAGCAGTTACATGGGACAGGGGTTCGAGCAGTACTTC.

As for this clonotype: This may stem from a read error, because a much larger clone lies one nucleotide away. The CDR3 DNA is TGCAGTGCTAGAGATGGGGCTGGCCAAGACACCCAGTACTTC. This codes for CSARDGAGQDTQYF. J is TRBJ2-5 and V is TRBV20-1; tentative D call: TRBD1 (5 bases). This CDR3 has 14 residues. Germline values: CDR1 DFQATT, CDR2 SNEGSKA (reference sequence).

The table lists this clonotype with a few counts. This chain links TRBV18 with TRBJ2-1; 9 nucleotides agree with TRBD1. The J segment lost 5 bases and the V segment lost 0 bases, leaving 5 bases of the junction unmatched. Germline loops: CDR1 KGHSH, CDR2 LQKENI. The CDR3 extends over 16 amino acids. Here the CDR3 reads CASSPPGQGPNNEQFF. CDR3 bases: TGTGCCAGCTCACCACCGGGACAGGGACCTAACAATGAGCAGTTCTTC.

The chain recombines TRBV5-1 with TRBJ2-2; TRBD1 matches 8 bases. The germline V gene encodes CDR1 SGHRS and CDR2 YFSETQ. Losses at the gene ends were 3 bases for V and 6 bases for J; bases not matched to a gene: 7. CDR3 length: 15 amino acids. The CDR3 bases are TGCGCCAGCAGCTCCCCCCGGACAGGGTCCGGGGAGCTGTTTTTT. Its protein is CASSSPRTGSGELFF.

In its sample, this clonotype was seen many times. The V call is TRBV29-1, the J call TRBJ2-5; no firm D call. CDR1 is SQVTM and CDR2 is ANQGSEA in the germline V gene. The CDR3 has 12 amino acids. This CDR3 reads CSVFSPAGTQYF. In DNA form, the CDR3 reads TGCAGTGTTTTTTCCCCGGCAGGGACCCAGTACTTC.

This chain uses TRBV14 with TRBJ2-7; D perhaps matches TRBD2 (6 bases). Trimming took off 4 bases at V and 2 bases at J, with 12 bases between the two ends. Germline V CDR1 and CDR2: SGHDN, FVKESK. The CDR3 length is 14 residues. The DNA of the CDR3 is TGTGCCAGCAGCCTTAGGAGGGCCCCCTACGAGCAGTACTTC. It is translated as CASSLRRAPYEQYF.

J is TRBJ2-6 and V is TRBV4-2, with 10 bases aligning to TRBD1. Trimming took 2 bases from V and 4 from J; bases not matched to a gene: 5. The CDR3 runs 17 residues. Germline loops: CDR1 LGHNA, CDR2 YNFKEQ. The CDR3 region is CASSQPGQGTGANVLTF. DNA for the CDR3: TGTGCCAGCAGCCAACCGGGACAGGGGACGGGGGCCAACGTCCTGACTTTC.

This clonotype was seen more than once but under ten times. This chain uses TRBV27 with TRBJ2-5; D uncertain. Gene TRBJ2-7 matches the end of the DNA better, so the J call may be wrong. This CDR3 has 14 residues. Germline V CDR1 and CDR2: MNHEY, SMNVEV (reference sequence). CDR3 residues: CASSLGAPGGEQYF. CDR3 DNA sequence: TGTGCCAGCAGTTTAGGCGCGCCGGGTGGCGAGCAGTACTTC.

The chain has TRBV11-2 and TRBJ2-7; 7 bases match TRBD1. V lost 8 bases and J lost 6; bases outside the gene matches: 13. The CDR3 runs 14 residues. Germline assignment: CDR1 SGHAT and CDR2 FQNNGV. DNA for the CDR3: TGTGCCAGCCAACTTAACAGGGGCAGTTCCGAGCAGTACTTC. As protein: CASQLNRGSSEQYF. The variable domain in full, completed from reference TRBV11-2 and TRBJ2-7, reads EAGVAQSPRYKIIEKRQSVAFWCNPISGHATLYWYQQILGQGPKLLIQFQNNGVVDDSQLPKDRFSAERLKGVDSTLKIQPAKLEDSAVYLCASQLNRGSSEQYFGPGTRLTVT.

CDR3 in amino acids: CASSSGKGESYEQYF. CDR3 sequence (DNA): TGCGCCAGCAGCTCCGGGAAAGGGGAGTCCTACGAGCAGTACTTC. The chain recombines TRBV5-1 with TRBJ2-5; D may correspond to TRBD1 or TRBD2 (5 bases each). The last part of the DNA fits TRBJ2-7 better; the J call may be wrong. This CDR3 has 15 amino acids. Looked up from germline, CDR1 is SGHRS and CDR2 is YFSETQ.